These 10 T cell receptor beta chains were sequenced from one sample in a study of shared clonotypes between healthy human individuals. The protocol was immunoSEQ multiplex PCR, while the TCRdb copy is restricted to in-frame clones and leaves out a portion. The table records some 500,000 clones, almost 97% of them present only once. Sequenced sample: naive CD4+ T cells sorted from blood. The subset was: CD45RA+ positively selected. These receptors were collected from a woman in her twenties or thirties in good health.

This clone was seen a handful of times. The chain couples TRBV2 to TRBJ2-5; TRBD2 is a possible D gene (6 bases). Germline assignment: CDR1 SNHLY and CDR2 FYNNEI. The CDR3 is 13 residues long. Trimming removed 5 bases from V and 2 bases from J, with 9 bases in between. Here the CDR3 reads CASSLEGQETQYF. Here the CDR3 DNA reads TGTGCCAGCAGTTTGGAGGGGCAAGAGACCCAGTACTTC.

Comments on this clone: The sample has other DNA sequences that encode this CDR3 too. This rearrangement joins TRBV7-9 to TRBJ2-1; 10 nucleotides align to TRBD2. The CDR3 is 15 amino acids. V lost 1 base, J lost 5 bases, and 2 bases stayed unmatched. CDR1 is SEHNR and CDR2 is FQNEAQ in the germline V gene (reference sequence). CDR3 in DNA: TGTGCCAGCAGCTTAGGACTAGCGGGTAACAATGAGCAGTTCTTC. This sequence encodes CASSLGLAGNNEQFF.

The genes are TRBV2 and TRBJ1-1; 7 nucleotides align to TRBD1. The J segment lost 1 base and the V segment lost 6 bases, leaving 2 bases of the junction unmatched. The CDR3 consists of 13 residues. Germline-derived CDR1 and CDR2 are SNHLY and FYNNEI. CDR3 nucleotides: TGTGCCAGCAGACAGGGGTGGAACACTGAAGCTTTCTTT. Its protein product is CASRQGWNTEAFF.

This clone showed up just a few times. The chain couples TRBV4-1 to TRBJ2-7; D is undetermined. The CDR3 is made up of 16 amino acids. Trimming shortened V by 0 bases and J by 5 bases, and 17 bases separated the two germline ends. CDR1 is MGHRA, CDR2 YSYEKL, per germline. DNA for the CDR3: TGCGCCAGCAGCCAAGATCGAGACACACGAAGGGACGAGCAGTACTTC. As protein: CASSQDRDTRRDEQYF.

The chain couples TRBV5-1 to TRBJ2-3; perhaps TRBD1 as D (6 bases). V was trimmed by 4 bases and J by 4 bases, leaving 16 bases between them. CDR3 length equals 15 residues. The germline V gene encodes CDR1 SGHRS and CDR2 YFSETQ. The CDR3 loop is CASSRGQWVPDTQYF. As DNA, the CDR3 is TGCGCCAGCAGCAGAGGACAGTGGGTCCCAGATACGCAGTATTTT.

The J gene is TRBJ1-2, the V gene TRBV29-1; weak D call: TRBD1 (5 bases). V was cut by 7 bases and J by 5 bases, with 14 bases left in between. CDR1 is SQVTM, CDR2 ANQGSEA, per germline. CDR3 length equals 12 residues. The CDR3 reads CSANGAVYGYTF. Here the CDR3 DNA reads TGCAGCGCCAATGGGGCCGTGTATGGCTACACCTTC.

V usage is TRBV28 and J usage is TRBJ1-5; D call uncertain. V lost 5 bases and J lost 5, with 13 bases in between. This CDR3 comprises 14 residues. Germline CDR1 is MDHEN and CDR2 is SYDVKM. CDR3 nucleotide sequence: TGTGCCAGCAGTCCCGCCACGGGTTATCAGCCCCAGCATTTT. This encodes CASSPATGYQPQHF.

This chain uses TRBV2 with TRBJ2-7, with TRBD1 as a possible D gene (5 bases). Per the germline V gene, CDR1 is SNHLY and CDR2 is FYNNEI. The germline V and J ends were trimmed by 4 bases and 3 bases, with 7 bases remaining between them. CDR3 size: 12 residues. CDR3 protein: CASSVQGYEQYF. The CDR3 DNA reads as TGTGCCAGCAGTGTTCAGGGCTACGAGCAGTACTTC.

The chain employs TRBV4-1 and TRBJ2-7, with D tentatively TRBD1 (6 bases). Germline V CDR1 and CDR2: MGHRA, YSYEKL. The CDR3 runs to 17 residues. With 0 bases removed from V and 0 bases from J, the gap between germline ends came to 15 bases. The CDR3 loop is CASSQDSTTGSSYEQYF. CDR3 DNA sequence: TGCGCCAGCAGCCAAGATTCAACGACAGGCAGCTCCTACGAGCAGTACTTC.

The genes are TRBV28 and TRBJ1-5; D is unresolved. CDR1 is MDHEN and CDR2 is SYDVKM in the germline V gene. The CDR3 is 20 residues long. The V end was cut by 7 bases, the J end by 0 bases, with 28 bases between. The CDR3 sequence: CASKLKFLWQKGYSNQPQHF. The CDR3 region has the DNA TGTGCCAGCAAATTAAAATTCCTCTGGCAGAAAGGTTATAGCAATCAGCCCCAGCATTTT. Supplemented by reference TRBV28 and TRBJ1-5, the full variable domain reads DVKVTQSSRYLVKRTGEKVFLECVQDMDHENMFWYRQDPGLGLRLIYFSYDVKMKEKGDIPEGYSVSREKKERFSLILESASTNQTSMYLCASKLKFLWQKGYSNQPQHFGDGTRLSIL.